This is a list of T cell receptor beta chains from one sample in a study of early T cells in non-severe SARS-CoV-2 infection. TCRdb reprocessed the 5' RACE reads via MiXCR and lists one record per CDR3 protein. The sample contains tens of thousands of distinct CDR3 sequences, around 12% of which appear only once. The sequenced sample consisted of whole blood. The origin of the receptors is an adult who was a healthcare worker with PCR-confirmed SARS-CoV-2 infection or an uninfected control (not recorded which). Both conserved end residues are part of each CDR3. The order of the fields is clone size, V gene, J gene, D gene, CDR3 protein, CDR3 DNA. The D gene is left open where the match is weak. Only some rows state a clone size, as once, few, many or a class for expanded clones.

-	TRBV27	TRBJ1-5	-	CASSLLEGKPQHF	TGTGCCAGCAGTCTCCTAGAAGGGAAGCCCCAGCATTTT
many	TRBV4-3	TRBJ1-2	TRBD1	CASSQETQGAPSNYGYTF	TGCGCCAGCAGCCAAGAAACCCAGGGGGCGCCCAGTAACTATGGCTACACCTTC
many	TRBV6-2/TRBV6-3	TRBJ2-5	TRBD2	CASRETSAKETQYF	TGTGCCAGCAGGGAGACTAGCGCGAAAGAGACCCAGTACTTC
many	TRBV10-3	TRBJ2-1	TRBD1	CAISALRGPPYNEQFF	TGTGCCATCAGTGCGCTAAGGGGGCCCCCCTACAATGAGCAGTTCTTC
many	TRBV27	TRBJ2-5	TRBD2	CASSLQGLAGGGLETQYF	TGTGCCAGCAGTTTACAAGGGCTAGCGGGGGGAGGGTTGGAGACCCAGTACTTC
many	TRBV7-2	TRBJ2-5	-	CASSSGLFYGRGETQYF	TGTGCCAGCAGCTCCGGCCTCTTTTACGGGAGAGGAGAGACCCAGTACTTC
many	TRBV19	TRBJ1-5	-	CASSPDSGNQPQHF	TGTGCCAGTAGTCCAGACAGTGGCAATCAGCCCCAGCATTTT
many	TRBV19	TRBJ1-2	TRBD1	CASSPGQGADTF	TGTGCCAGTAGCCCGGGACAGGGGGCAGACACCTTC
many	TRBV6-2/TRBV6-3	TRBJ2-2	-	CASSSDTPNTGELFF	TGTGCCAGCAGTTCGGACACCCCGAACACCGGGGAGCTGTTTTTT
many	TRBV6-1	TRBJ2-7	-	CASSGEWGSYEQYF	TGTGCCAGCAGTGGTGAGTGGGGGTCCTACGAGCAGTACTTC
few	TRBV4-2	TRBJ1-2	-	CASSLQIGVENYGYTF	TGTGCCAGCAGCCTCCAGATAGGGGTAGAAAACTATGGCTACACCTTC
-	TRBV5-1	TRBJ1-1	-	CASSLDLRSGEAFF	TGCGCCAGCAGCTTGGATCTCAGATCGGGTGAAGCTTTCTTT
many	TRBV12-3/TRBV12-4	TRBJ1-1	-	CASTPTFTEAFF	TGTGCCAGCACCCCCACGTTCACTGAAGCTTTCTTT
many	TRBV4-3	TRBJ2-7	TRBD2	CASSRTSESFYEQYF	TGCGCCAGCAGCCGGACTAGCGAGAGCTTCTACGAGCAGTACTTC
few	TRBV29-1	TRBJ2-7	-	CSAAWGADYYF	TGCAGCGCCGCCTGGGGGGCAGACTACTACTTC
many	TRBV5-4	TRBJ1-1	-	CASSLIGINTEAFF	TGTGCCAGCAGCTTGATAGGGATAAACACTGAAGCTTTCTTT
many	TRBV20-1	TRBJ1-3	-	CSAGRGGNTIYF	TGCAGTGCAGGAAGGGGTGGAAACACCATATATTTT
many	TRBV20-1	TRBJ1-3	TRBD1	CSAKSTGVGGNTIYF	TGCAGTGCTAAGTCAACAGGGGTAGGAGGAAACACCATATATTTT
many	TRBV30	TRBJ1-1	-	CAWSGGLGTEAFF	TGTGCCTGGAGTGGTGGCTTAGGCACTGAAGCTTTCTTT
-	TRBV27	TRBJ2-7	TRBD1	CASGTGGVQYF	TGTGCCAGCGGGACAGGAGGGGTGCAGTACTTC
-	TRBV28	TRBJ1-2	TRBD1	CASSRTGDDGYTF	TGTGCCAGCAGCAGGACAGGGGACGATGGCTACACCTTC
many	TRBV5-1	TRBJ2-3	TRBD1	CASSMGTGTSTDTQYF	TGCGCCAGCAGCATGGGGACAGGGACAAGCACAGATACGCAGTATTTT
many	TRBV5-1	TRBJ1-1	TRBD1	CASSLNTGDTEAFF	TGCGCCAGCAGCTTGAATACAGGGGACACTGAAGCTTTCTTT
many	TRBV20-1	TRBJ2-5	TRBD2	CSARPAGGQETQYF	TGCAGTGCTAGACCAGCGGGGGGCCAAGAGACCCAGTACTTC
many	TRBV7-8	TRBJ1-5	-	CASSLGDSNQPQHF	TGTGCCAGCAGCTTAGGAGATAGCAATCAGCCCCAGCATTTT
few	TRBV29-1	TRBJ2-1	TRBD1	CSVWDRHYNEQFF	TGCAGCGTTTGGGACAGGCATTACAATGAGCAGTTCTTC
many	TRBV27	TRBJ2-7	TRBD1	CASRREGQGLSEQYF	TGTGCCAGCAGACGCGAAGGACAGGGCCTCTCCGAGCAGTACTTC
many	TRBV7-2	TRBJ2-4	TRBD2	CASSLGRGAQNIQYF	TGTGCCAGCAGCTTAGGGCGGGGGGCACAGAACATTCAGTACTTC
many	TRBV2	TRBJ2-5	-	CASSPGQIQETQYF	TGTGCCAGCAGCCCAGGACAGATCCAAGAGACCCAGTACTTC
many	TRBV19	TRBJ1-5	-	CASTPRGGPRQINQPQHF	TGTGCCAGTACCCCGCGTGGTGGCCCGAGACAGATCAATCAGCCCCAGCATTTT
-	TRBV5-1	TRBJ2-7	TRBD2	CASSLDGRPSYEQYF	TGCGCCAGCAGCTTGGACGGGAGGCCCTCCTACGAGCAGTACTTC
many	TRBV12-3/TRBV12-4	TRBJ1-1	-	CASSLGSEAFF	TGTGCCAGCAGCCTTGGGTCTGAAGCTTTCTTT
-	TRBV6-5	TRBJ1-2	-	CASSYDRQFYGYTF	TGTGCCAGCAGTTACGATAGGCAGTTTTATGGCTACACCTTC
many	TRBV20-1	TRBJ2-1	-	CSARDSRTQRGEQFF	TGCAGTGCTAGAGATTCTAGGACTCAAAGGGGTGAGCAGTTCTTC
many	TRBV20-1	TRBJ2-5	TRBD2	CSAARETSAQETQYF	TGCAGTGCTGCCCGGGAGACTAGCGCTCAAGAGACCCAGTACTTC
many	TRBV7-7	TRBJ2-1	-	CASSGAGTGNNEQFF	TGTGCTAGCAGCGGAGCCGGGACTGGCAACAATGAGCAGTTCTTC
many	TRBV18	TRBJ2-5	-	CASSPGLGTQYF	TGTGCCAGCTCACCCGGTTTGGGGACCCAGTACTTC
many	TRBV12-3/TRBV12-4	TRBJ2-3	-	CASSRTTTDTQYF	TGTGCCAGCAGCCGAACTACCACAGATACGCAGTATTTT
many	TRBV20-1	TRBJ2-1	-	CSARIRTYNEQFF	TGCAGTGCTAGAATTCGAACCTACAATGAGCAGTTCTTC
few	TRBV29-1	TRBJ1-2	-	CSAQVTANQHGYTF	TGCAGCGCTCAAGTGACAGCAAACCAGCATGGCTACACCTTC
many	TRBV12-3/TRBV12-4	TRBJ2-2	-	CASTREGARFTGELFF	TGTGCCAGCACCCGAGAAGGAGCGCGTTTCACCGGGGAGCTGTTTTTT
many	TRBV20-1	TRBJ2-2	-	CSARTRGGTGELFF	TGCAGTGCTCGGACAAGAGGTGGGACCGGGGAGCTGTTTTTT
many	TRBV29-1	TRBJ2-1	TRBD2	CSVENGRGGSYNEQFF	TGCAGCGTTGAAAATGGTAGGGGCGGGAGCTACAATGAGCAGTTCTTC
many	TRBV28	TRBJ2-7	TRBD2	CASSFLAGGEQYF	TGTGCCAGCAGTTTCCTAGCGGGAGGCGAGCAGTACTTC
-	TRBV12-3/TRBV12-4	TRBJ2-7	TRBD1	CASSRDRSSDEQYF	TGTGCCAGCAGCCGGGACAGGAGCTCTGACGAGCAGTACTTC
many	TRBV7-2	TRBJ2-1	-	CASSLAGGTHLSYNEQFF	TGTGCCAGCAGCTTAGCGGGAGGAACCCATCTTTCCTACAATGAGCAGTTCTTC
few	TRBV27	TRBJ2-1	-	CASRPVQIFF	TGTGCCAGCCGCCCAGTCCAAATCTTCTTC
-	TRBV5-1	TRBJ2-7	-	CASSSTGQGEQYF	TGCGCCAGCAGCTCCACAGGGCAGGGCGAGCAGTACTTC
-	TRBV10-3	TRBJ1-2	-	CAIEGTEYGYTF	TGTGCCATCGAAGGGACGGAGTATGGCTACACCTTC
many	TRBV20-1	TRBJ2-5	TRBD2	CSARDHEGAGETQYF	TGCAGTGCTAGAGATCATGAGGGAGCGGGGGAGACCCAGTACTTC
many	TRBV5-1	TRBJ2-4	TRBD1	CASSLFIQGVSKNIQYF	TGCGCCAGCAGCTTGTTCATCCAGGGGGTGTCCAAAAACATTCAGTACTTC
many	TRBV7-2	TRBJ1-2	TRBD1	CASSLQGATRYGYTF	TGTGCCAGCAGCTTGCAGGGGGCTACTCGGTATGGCTACACCTTC
many	TRBV19	TRBJ1-1	-	CASSPTAGNTEAFF	TGTGCCAGTAGCCCCACCGCTGGGAACACTGAAGCTTTCTTT
many	TRBV28	TRBJ1-5	-	CASSRDSPKWPQHF	TGTGCCAGCAGTCGAGACAGCCCGAAGTGGCCCCAGCATTTT
many	TRBV20-1	TRBJ2-3	-	CSAIFPRWHTQYF	TGCAGTGCTATCTTTCCTCGGTGGCATACGCAGTATTTT
many	TRBV5-5	TRBJ1-2	TRBD1	CASSATGVNYGYTF	TGTGCCAGCAGCGCTACAGGGGTAAACTATGGCTACACCTTC
many	TRBV30	TRBJ2-7	-	CAWSVQQGKQYF	TGTGCCTGGAGTGTACAGCAGGGGAAACAGTACTTC